These 15 T cell receptor beta chains came from one sample sequenced in a study of blood T cell repertoires in COVID-19. Generated by immunoSEQ multiplex PCR, the TCRdb table keeps only in-frame clones and is missing some. The sample consists of roughly 100,000 clones, about 75% of them appearing once. The sample taken for sequencing was peripheral blood. Receptors originate from a woman between 65 and 79 years old with acute or convalescent COVID-19.

J is TRBJ1-1 and V is TRBV9, with D perhaps TRBD1 (5 bases). This CDR3 contains 12 residues. Trimming left V 4 bases short and J 10 bases short, with 14 bases between. CDR1 SGDLS and CDR2 YYNGEE come from the germline V gene. DNA of the CDR3: TGTGCCAGCAGCCCTCAGGAGGGACCAGCTTTCTTT. Translated: CASSPQEGPAFF.

The rearrangement uses TRBV7-2 and TRBJ2-7; TRBD1 agrees at 8 bases. Germline V CDR1 and CDR2: SGHTA, FQGNSA. With 2 bases clipped from V and 4 bases from J, the junction kept 4 bases outside the gene matches. This CDR3 has 14 residues. The CDR3 bases are TGTGCCAGCAGCTTACAGGGGGCGGAGTACGAGCAGTACTTC. This codes for CASSLQGAEYEQYF.

The chain combines TRBV5-4 with TRBJ2-5; 8 bases match TRBD1. The V and J ends lost 3 bases and 2 bases, in that order; junction bases with no gene match: 12. CDR1 is SGHNT and CDR2 is YYREEE in the germline V gene (reference sequence). The CDR3 contains 17 residues. CDR3 DNA sequence: TGTGCCAGCAGCTCCCCGGACAGGGCTCGTCTACAAGAGACCCAGTACTTC. This translates into CASSSPDRARLQETQYF.

The rearrangement joins TRBV5-1 to TRBJ2-5; 10 bases align to TRBD2. The CDR3 spans 14 residues. CDR1 is SGHRS, CDR2 YFSETQ, per germline. Trimming took 4 bases from V and 5 from J; bases not matched to a gene: 5. The CDR3 DNA is TGCGCCAGCAGCGACAGCGGGGGGGCCGAGACCCAGTACTTC. The encoded protein is CASSDSGGAETQYF.

This chain connects TRBV29-1 to TRBJ1-1, with 10 positions matching TRBD1. CDR1 is SQVTM and CDR2 is ANQGSEA in the germline V gene. Losses at the gene ends were 7 bases for V and 7 bases for J; bases not matched to a gene: 6. CDR3 length equals 12 residues. The CDR3 nucleotides are TGCAGCGCTCGGGACAGGGGATTTGAAGCTTTCTTT. Protein product: CSARDRGFEAFF.

V is TRBV4-1 and J is TRBJ2-1, with D possibly matching TRBD2 (5 bases). Trimming cost V 1 base and J 0 bases, with 13 bases left between them. The germline gives CDR1 MGHRA, CDR2 YSYEKL. The CDR3 sequence is 17 residues long. CDR3 nucleotide sequence: TGCGCCAGCAGCCAAGTCGATATGGGGAGCTCCTACAATGAGCAGTTCTTC. Residues: CASSQVDMGSSYNEQFF.

The rearrangement uses TRBV19 and TRBJ1-3, with 7 nucleotides matching TRBD1. V was pared by 4 bases and J by 0 bases, with 3 bases of the junction left unmatched. Germline CDR1 reads LNHDA; CDR2 reads SQIVND (reference sequence). The CDR3 is 15 amino acids. The CDR3 loop is CASSKTGNSGNTIYF. The CDR3 DNA is TGTGCCAGTAGTAAGACAGGGAACTCTGGAAACACCATATATTTT.

The chain has TRBV5-1 and TRBJ1-3, with D tentatively TRBD1 (5 bases). Germline V gives CDR1 SGHRS, CDR2 YFSETQ. The CDR3 is 15 amino acids. Between the trimmed V and J ends, which lost 0 bases and 2 bases, there was a span of 9 bases. The CDR3 sequence: CASSLGQPAGNTIYF. CDR3 bases: TGCGCCAGCAGCTTGGGACAGCCTGCTGGAAACACCATATATTTT.

V usage is TRBV30 and J usage is TRBJ1-2; unclear D gene. V was cut by 1 base and J by 8 bases, with 14 bases left in between. The CDR3 is 13 amino acids. Germline CDR1 GTSNPN, CDR2 SVGIG (reference sequence). The CDR3 spells CAWSERGAGGYTF. CDR3 DNA: TGTGCCTGGAGTGAACGGGGAGCAGGAGGCTACACCTTC.

The chain has TRBV13 and TRBJ1-5; 8 bases map to TRBD1. V was pared by 0 bases and J by 4 bases, with 5 bases of the junction left unmatched. CDR3 length: 16 amino acids. CDR1 is PRHDT and CDR2 is FYEKMQ in the germline V gene (reference sequence). The CDR3 sequence: CASSLGARGRNQPQHF. Written as DNA, the CDR3 is TGTGCCAGCAGCTTAGGGGCCAGGGGGCGGAATCAGCCCCAGCATTTT.

In DNA form, the CDR3 reads TGTGCCAGCAGTGATGCCAGGGCCAATGAGCAGTTCTTC. Translation: CASSDARANEQFF. J is TRBJ2-1 and V is TRBV2; perhaps TRBD1 as D (5 bases). The CDR3 is 13 residues long. Germline V gives CDR1 SNHLY, CDR2 FYNNEI. Between the trimmed V and J ends, which lost 3 bases and 6 bases, there was a span of 9 bases.

The chain carries TRBV5-1 and TRBJ1-1; D possibly corresponds to TRBD1 (5 bases). Germline-derived CDR1 and CDR2 are SGHRS and YFSETQ. V lost 0 bases, J lost 1 base, and 7 bases lay in between. This CDR3 spans 14 amino acids. The CDR3: CASSLEGSNTEAFF. CDR3 sequence (DNA): TGCGCCAGCAGCTTGGAGGGGTCGAACACTGAAGCTTTCTTT.

The chain combines TRBV6-5 with TRBJ2-5; 7 positions agree with TRBD1. V was clipped by 6 bases and J by 5 bases; unmatched bases: 9. Germline values: CDR1 MNHEY, CDR2 SVGAGI. The CDR3 has 14 residues. In DNA form, the CDR3 reads TGTGCCAGCAGCTACAGGGGTGGCCGGGAGACCCAGTACTTC. Protein: CASSYRGGRETQYF.

J is TRBJ1-5 and V is TRBV18; maybe TRBD1 (6 bases). Trimming cost V 5 bases and J 0 bases, with 11 bases left between them. The germline V gene has CDR1 KGHSH and CDR2 LQKENI. The CDR3 consists of 15 residues. CDR3 residues: CASSSGQYSNQPQHF. CDR3 DNA sequence: TGTGCCAGCTCAAGCGGACAGTATAGCAATCAGCCCCAGCATTTT.

The rearrangement joins TRBV6-5 to TRBJ1-4, with D uncertain. Germline V gives CDR1 MNHEY, CDR2 SVGAGI. With 4 bases removed from V and 3 bases from J, the gap between germline ends came to 15 bases. The CDR3 extends over 16 amino acids. The CDR3 sequence: CASSWTKSGANEKLFF. DNA for the CDR3: TGTGCCAGCAGTTGGACCAAAAGCGGGGCTAATGAAAAACTGTTTTTT.